A single sample is the source of the 5 T cell receptor beta chains below, sequenced in a study of T-cell reconstitution after alpha-beta-depleted transplantation in children. Unique molecular identifiers were incorporated during preparation of the TCRbeta library. TCRdb ran MiXCR on the PCR reads and lists one entry per CDR3 protein. In the table there are about 440,000 distinct CDR3 sequences, over 40% of which are singletons. The sequences come from PBMCs, collected before TCRalphabeta/CD19-depleted stem cell transplant. The receptors were sampled from a girl aged 2-10 years with aplastic anemia, due to receive a stem cell transplant.

The chain is built from TRBV5-1 and TRBJ1-1; possible D gene TRBD1, 5 bases. This CDR3 comprises 16 residues. CDR1 SGHRS and CDR2 YFSETQ come from the germline V gene. V shed 4 bases and J shed 3 bases, with 19 bases lying between them. The CDR3 protein is CASSAAGGGGHTEAFF. In nucleotides, the CDR3 is TGCGCCAGCAGCGCCGCGGGGGGGGGAGGTCACACTGAAGCTTTCTTT.

The V gene is TRBV5-1, the J gene TRBJ2-1; a possible D gene is TRBD1 (5 bases). The germline CDR1 and CDR2 sequences are SGHRS and YFSETQ. The CDR3 loop spans 15 amino acids. V lost 3 bases and J lost 1, with 11 bases in between. The CDR3 DNA follows: TGCGCCAGCAGCTATTCAACAGGATCCTACAATGAGCAGTTCTTC. Protein product: CASSYSTGSYNEQFF.

This sequence joins TRBV6-1 and TRBJ1-1; D not certain. V lost 3 bases to trimming and J lost 8 bases, with 16 bases between them. CDR1 is MNHNS, CDR2 SASEGT, per germline. The CDR3 is 14 amino acids. The CDR3 region has the DNA TGTGCCAGCAGTGATCCCGGGTTCTCATCGGAAGCTTTCTTT. This gives the protein CASSDPGFSSEAFF.

The J gene is TRBJ2-2, the V gene TRBV4-2; 9 nucleotides line up with TRBD1. Trimming removed 3 bases from V and 3 bases from J; junction bases left unmatched: 8. The CDR3 has 17 residues. CDR1 LGHNA and CDR2 YNFKEQ come from the germline V gene. In DNA, the CDR3 is TGTGCCAGCAGCCAGGTTCCGGGACAGGGCCACACCGGGGAGCTGTTTTTT. It is translated as CASSQVPGQGHTGELFF.

This clonotype was seen a handful of times. The chain links TRBV7-9 to TRBJ2-7; 7 nucleotides match TRBD1. The CDR3 is 15 amino acids. CDR1 SEHNR and CDR2 FQNEAQ come from the germline V gene (reference sequence). The J segment lost 3 bases and the V segment lost 0 bases, leaving 5 bases of the junction unmatched. CDR3 nucleotide sequence: TGTGCCAGCAGCTTAGCCGGCAGGGGGAACTACGAGCAGTACTTC. Its translation: CASSLAGRGNYEQYF.